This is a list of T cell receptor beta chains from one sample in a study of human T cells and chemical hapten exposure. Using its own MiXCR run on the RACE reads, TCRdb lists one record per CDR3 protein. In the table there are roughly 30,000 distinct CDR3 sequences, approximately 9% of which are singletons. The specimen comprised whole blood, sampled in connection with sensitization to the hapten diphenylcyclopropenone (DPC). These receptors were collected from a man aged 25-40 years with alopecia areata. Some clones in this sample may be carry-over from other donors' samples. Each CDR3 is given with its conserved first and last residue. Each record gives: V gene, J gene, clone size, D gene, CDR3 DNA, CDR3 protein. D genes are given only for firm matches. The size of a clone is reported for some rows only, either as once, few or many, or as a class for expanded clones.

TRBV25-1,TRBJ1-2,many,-,TGTGCCAGCAGCGAAACCACAGGGTCGGCTGGCTACACCTTC,CASSETTGSAGYTF
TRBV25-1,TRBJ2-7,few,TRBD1,TGTGCCAGCACCGCAAGGGACAGGGAAGAGCAGTACTTC,CASTARDREEQYF
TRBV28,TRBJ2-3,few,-,TGTGCCAGTCGACAGCGCACAGATACGCAGTATTTT,CASRQRTDTQYF
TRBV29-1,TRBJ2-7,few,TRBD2,TGCAGCGTTGAGGCGGGGGAGGAACTCGGGCAGTACTTC,CSVEAGEELGQYF
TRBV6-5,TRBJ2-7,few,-,TGTGCCAGCAGAAAGATGACAGCCGCCTACGAGCAGTACTTC,CASRKMTAAYEQYF
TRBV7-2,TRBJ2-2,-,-,TGTGCCACGACTGTTCGGCGTGCCGGGGAGCTGTTTTTT,CATTVRRAGELFF
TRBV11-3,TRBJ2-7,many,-,TGTGCCAGCAGCCCAGGGGGGCGCTCGAGGGCCTACGAGCAGTACTTC,CASSPGGRSRAYEQYF
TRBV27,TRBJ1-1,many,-,TGTGCCAGCAAAAGACCGGGGTACACTGAAGCTTTCTTT,CASKRPGYTEAFF
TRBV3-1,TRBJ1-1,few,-,TGTGCCAGCAGCCAGAAGGGGATCACTGAAGCTTTCTTT,CASSQKGITEAFF
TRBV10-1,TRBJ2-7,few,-,TGCGCCAGCAGTGAGTCGACTCTTGGGGGATACGAGCAGTACTTC,CASSESTLGGYEQYF
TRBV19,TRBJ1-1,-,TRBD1,TGTGCCAGTAGTATATACTTTGGGACAGGGGGCGAGAACACTGAAGCTTTCTTT,CASSIYFGTGGENTEAFF
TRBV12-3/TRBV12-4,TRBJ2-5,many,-,TGTGCCAGCAGCCCAAACAAGGGGGGAGGCCAAGAGACCCAGTACTTC,CASSPNKGGGQETQYF
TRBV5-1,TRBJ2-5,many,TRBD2,TGCGCCAGCAGCTCGAAGCCACCAGGGACTAGCGGGAGAACAGAGACCCAGTACTTC,CASSSKPPGTSGRTETQYF
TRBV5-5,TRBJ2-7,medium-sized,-,TGTGCCAGCAGCTTGGGACTTATTTCCTACGAGCAGTACTTC,CASSLGLISYEQYF
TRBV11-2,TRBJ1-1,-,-,TGTGCCAGCAGCCCCGTAGGAGTTAACACTGAAGCTTTCTTT,CASSPVGVNTEAFF
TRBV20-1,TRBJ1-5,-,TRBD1,TGCAGTGCTCCGACAGGGAATAGCAATCAGCCCCAGCATTTT,CSAPTGNSNQPQHF
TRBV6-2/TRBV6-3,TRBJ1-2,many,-,TGTGCCAGCAGTTACTCGAGCCAGAACTATGGCTACACCTTC,CASSYSSQNYGYTF
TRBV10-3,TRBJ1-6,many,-,TGTGCCATCAGGGGGGTTAATTCACCCCTCCACTTT,CAIRGVNSPLHF
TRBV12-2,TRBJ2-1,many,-,TGTGCAAGTCGTCCCACCAGCGCGCCACCCTACAATGAGCAGTTCTTC,CASRPTSAPPYNEQFF
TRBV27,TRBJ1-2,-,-,TGTGCCAGCAGTACCAGCCCGGACTCCTATGGCTACACCTTC,CASSTSPDSYGYTF
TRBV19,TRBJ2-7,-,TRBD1,TGTGCCAGTAGTCCAGGGACAGGGAGTTCCTACGAGCAGTACTTC,CASSPGTGSSYEQYF
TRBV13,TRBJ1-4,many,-,TGTGCCAGCAGCCTCACGGGGGCAACTAATGAAAAACTGTTTTTT,CASSLTGATNEKLFF
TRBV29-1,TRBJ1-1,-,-,TGCAGCGTTCTTCGATCGGACACTGAAGCTTTCTTT,CSVLRSDTEAFF
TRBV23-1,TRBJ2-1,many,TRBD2,TGCGCCAGCAGTCAGAGGCTAGCGGGCTACAATGAGCAGTTCTTC,CASSQRLAGYNEQFF
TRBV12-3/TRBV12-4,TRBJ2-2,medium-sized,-,TGTGCCAGCAGTTTCGGGTCCGGGGAGCTGTTTTTT,CASSFGSGELFF
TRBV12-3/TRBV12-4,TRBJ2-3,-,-,TGTGCCAGCAGTCCGGGGACGCAGTATTTT,CASSPGTQYF
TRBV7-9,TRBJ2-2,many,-,TGTGCCAGCAGTCCCGGGATTACCGGGGAGCTGTTTTTT,CASSPGITGELFF
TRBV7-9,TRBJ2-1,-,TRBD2,TGTGCCAGCAGCTTAGCTAGCGGGGGACTTTACAATGAGCAGTTCTTC,CASSLASGGLYNEQFF
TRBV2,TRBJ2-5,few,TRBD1,TGTGCCAGCGAAAAAGGGACAGGGACCCAAGAGACCCAGTACTTC,CASEKGTGTQETQYF
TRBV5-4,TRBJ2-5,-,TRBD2,TGTGCCAGCAGCCCTGGGACTAGCCAGTCCGGACGAGAGACCCAGTACTTC,CASSPGTSQSGRETQYF
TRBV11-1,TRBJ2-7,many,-,TGTGCCAGCAGCTTAGCGCGGGGAGCTAAGTACTTC,CASSLARGAKYF
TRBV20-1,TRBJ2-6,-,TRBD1,TGCAGTGCTAGAAGGCAGGGGGCTTCTGGGGCCAACGTCCTGACTTTC,CSARRQGASGANVLTF
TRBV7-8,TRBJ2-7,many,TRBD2,TGTGCCAGCAGCTTAAATCGGGACTACCTTGGGGGAGAGCAGTACTTC,CASSLNRDYLGGEQYF
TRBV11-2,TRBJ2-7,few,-,TGTGCCAGCAGCTTATCCCCTTACGAGCAGTACTTC,CASSLSPYEQYF
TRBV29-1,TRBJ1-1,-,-,TGCAGCGTTGGGGGGAGGGTGTACACTGAAGCTTTCTTT,CSVGGRVYTEAFF
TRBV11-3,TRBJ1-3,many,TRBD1,TGTGCCAGCAGCTCCGGGACAGGGGTATCTGGAAACACCATATATTTT,CASSSGTGVSGNTIYF
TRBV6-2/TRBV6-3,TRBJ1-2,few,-,TGTGCCAGCAGTTACTCCGCGGCCGGGGGCCGGGTTTATGGCTACACCTTC,CASSYSAAGGRVYGYTF
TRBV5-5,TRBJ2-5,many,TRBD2,TGTGCCAGCAGCTTGGTGCTAGCGGGGGCGGAGACCCAGTACTTC,CASSLVLAGAETQYF
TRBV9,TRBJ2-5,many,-,TGTGCCAGCAGCCCCGGGACTCCACCTGGGGATCAAGAGACCCAGTACTTC,CASSPGTPPGDQETQYF
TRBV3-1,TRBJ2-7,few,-,TGTGCCAGCAGCCTACGGACACCCGGGGCGGACGAGCAGTACTTC,CASSLRTPGADEQYF
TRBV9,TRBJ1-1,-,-,TGTGCCAGCAGCGGCTTACAGGGAGCTTTCTTT,CASSGLQGAFF
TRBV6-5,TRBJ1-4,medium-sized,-,TGTGCCAGCAGTTCTGGGATGGGGGTCACTAATGAAAAACTGTTTTTT,CASSSGMGVTNEKLFF
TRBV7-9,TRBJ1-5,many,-,TGTGCCAGCAGCTTAGACGGACAACGCAATCAGCCCCAGCATTTT,CASSLDGQRNQPQHF
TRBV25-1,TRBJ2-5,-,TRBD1,TGTGCCAGCAGCCTAGGACAGGGAGCCGAGACCCAGTACTTC,CASSLGQGAETQYF
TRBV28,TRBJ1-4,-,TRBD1,TGTGCCAGCAGTCCTCCGGGACAGTTCAATGAAAAACTGTTTTTT,CASSPPGQFNEKLFF
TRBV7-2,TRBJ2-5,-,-,TGTGCCAGCAGCCTAGACCCCAGTGGGGAGACCCAGTACTTC,CASSLDPSGETQYF
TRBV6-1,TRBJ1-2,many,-,TGTGCCAGCACCCTAACAAGTGCTAACTATGGCTACACCTTC,CASTLTSANYGYTF
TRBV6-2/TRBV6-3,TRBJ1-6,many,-,TGTGCCAGCAGTTTGACATACTCACCCCTCCACTTT,CASSLTYSPLHF
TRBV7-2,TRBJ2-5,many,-,TGTGCCAGCAGCTTTAGCACAGGGCAAGAGACCCAGTACTTC,CASSFSTGQETQYF
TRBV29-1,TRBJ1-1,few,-,TGCAGCGTTGAAGATCAATTGAACACTGAAGCTTTCTTT,CSVEDQLNTEAFF
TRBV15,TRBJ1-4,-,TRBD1,TGTGCCACCAGCAAGGGACAGGGGGCAACTAATGAAAAACTGTTTTTT,CATSKGQGATNEKLFF
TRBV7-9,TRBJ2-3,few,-,TGTGCCAGCAGCTCCATTGATACGCAGTATTTT,CASSSIDTQYF
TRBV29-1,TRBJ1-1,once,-,TGCAGCGTTGCGGCCCGGGAAAGCACTGGGACTGAAGCTTTCTTT,CSVAARESTGTEAFF
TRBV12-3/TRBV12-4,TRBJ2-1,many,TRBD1,TGTGCCAGCAGTGGGACAGGGCATGAGCAGTTCTTC,CASSGTGHEQFF
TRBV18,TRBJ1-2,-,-,TGTGCCAGCTCACCTCTGACACCCCCCTATGGCTACACCTTC,CASSPLTPPYGYTF
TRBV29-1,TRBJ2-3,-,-,TGCAGCGTTCAACAGGGCACAGATACGCAGTATTTT,CSVQQGTDTQYF
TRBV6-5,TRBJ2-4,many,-,TGTGCCAGCAGTCGCAGGGGGGATGTAAACATTCAGTACTTC,CASSRRGDVNIQYF
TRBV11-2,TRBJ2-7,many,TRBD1,TGTGCCAGCAGCTTAAGTACAGGGGGGCTGAGCTCCTACGAGCAGTACTTC,CASSLSTGGLSSYEQYF
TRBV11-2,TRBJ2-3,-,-,TGTGCCAGCAGCACGGACCCATCGGATACGCAGTATTTT,CASSTDPSDTQYF
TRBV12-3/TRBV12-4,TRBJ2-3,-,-,TGTGCCAGCAGTTTAAGCGGGCGCACAGATACGCAGTATTTT,CASSLSGRTDTQYF